This is a list of T cell receptor beta chains from one sample in a study of cytomegalovirus exposure and HLA in healthy donors. TCRdb's table, derived via immunoSEQ multiplex PCR, lists solely in-frame clones and lacks some. The profile shows 30,000 to 40,000 clones, 85% to 95% of them singletons. Sample: PBMCs. Source of these receptors: a man younger than 35 in good health and CMV-seronegative. The conserved cysteine and the conserved F or W are not part of the CDR3 here.

TRBV4-2	TRBJ1-4	ASRPSGQLNEKLF
TRBV6-1	TRBJ1-2	ASSEYGGVGGNYGYT
TRBV18	TRBJ1-4	ASSPRRPQRSTNEKLF
TRBV7-3	TRBJ2-1	ASSENTYNEQF
TRBV19	TRBJ1-2	ASTLRSGWADNYGYT
TRBV2	TRBJ2-3	ASSEALAGTDTQY
TRBV18	TRBJ1-5	ASSEQGAEPQH
TRBV10-3	TRBJ1-3	AISESPAGNTIY
TRBV6-1	TRBJ1-5	GAGMGQPQH
TRBV5-1	TRBJ1-2	ASSGDRLSYT
TRBV29-1	TRBJ1-1	SVVSFGGHTEAF
TRBV27	TRBJ2-7	ASSLGQMYEQY
TRBV5-6	TRBJ2-1	ASSLQGGGEQF
TRBV7-9	TRBJ2-1	ASIPGLAGGPVNEQF
TRBV28	TRBJ2-2	ASNRRENTGELF
TRBV2	TRBJ2-7	ASSGSGAYEQY
TRBV19	TRBJ2-1	ASSIGLYRSNEQF
TRBV30	TRBJ1-6	AWRSPQGAAPLH
TRBV5-6	TRBJ2-1	ASSLLLGQYNEQF
TRBV19	TRBJ1-4	ASRDPGQLKLF
TRBV7-9	TRBJ2-7	ASSEKTGPSSYEQY
TRBV19	TRBJ1-2	ASRVGGGYT
TRBV28	TRBJ2-1	AGSDHRANEQF
TRBV9	TRBJ2-5	ASSVGSGGYQETQY
TRBV10-2	TRBJ1-1	ASSESGATEAF
TRBV10-3	TRBJ1-1	AISENRGATEAF
TRBV5-4	TRBJ1-2	ASSFVSGQGEGYT
TRBV7-6	TRBJ2-1	ASSLSGSGYNEQF
TRBV2	TRBJ2-5	ASSLGLAGGLETQY
TRBV29-1	TRBJ2-7	SVNSPGSYEQY
TRBV5-1	TRBJ2-7	ASSHGFGGQLPYEQY
TRBV5-1	TRBJ2-2	ASSTIVATGELF
TRBV6-5	TRBJ1-2	ASSASGTYSRGYT
TRBV5-1	TRBJ2-5	ASSLVAGVQETQY
TRBV15	TRBJ1-1	ATSSPPPGRTEAF
TRBV19	TRBJ1-1	ASSLGTGVGTEAF
TRBV30	TRBJ1-2	AWSVLFLWGRGSEQSPYGYT
TRBV30	TRBJ1-5	AWSVGGGNQPQH
TRBV6-1	TRBJ1-1	ASSRDNSEAF
TRBV2	TRBJ2-1	ASSGSGGASYNEQF
TRBV30	TRBJ1-6	AWNGGTLH
TRBV2	TRBJ1-3	ASSERIRGDTIY